A single sample gave rise to the 17 T cell receptor beta chains below, sequenced in a study of T cell responses to AZD1222 COVID-19 vaccine. The repertoire was sequenced with immunoSEQ multiplex PCR; TCRdb's copy has only in-frame clones and lacks some. The sample holds some 150,000 clones. What was sequenced was peripheral blood. The receptors were sampled from an adult in good health.

The rearrangement links TRBV27 to TRBJ1-6, with a tentative D call TRBD1 (6 bases). The CDR3 runs 14 residues. V was trimmed by 6 bases and J by 10 bases, leaving 16 bases between them. Germline V lookup: CDR1 MNHEY, CDR2 SMNVEV (reference sequence). This chain's CDR3 is CASRLYSGVSPLHF. CDR3 nucleotides: TGTGCCAGCAGACTTTATTCAGGGGTCTCACCCCTCCACTTT.

This chain joins TRBV27 and TRBJ2-3; D perhaps matches TRBD2 (6 bases). The CDR3 covers 16 residues. Trimming stripped 2 bases from V and 3 bases from J, with 15 bases between. Germline loops: CDR1 MNHEY, CDR2 SMNVEV (reference sequence). This chain's CDR3 is CASSLDRAGGTDTQYF. CDR3 bases: TGTGCCAGCAGTTTAGATCGGGCCGGGGGAACAGATACGCAGTATTTT.

The V call is TRBV18, the J call TRBJ1-2; tentatively, D is TRBD1 (5 bases). Germline assignment: CDR1 KGHSH and CDR2 LQKENI. V gave up 5 bases and J gave up 2 bases, with 12 bases separating them. The CDR3 is made up of 14 amino acids. The CDR3 loop is CASSERDGNYGYTF. The CDR3 region has the DNA TGTGCCAGCTCAGAGCGGGACGGAAACTATGGCTACACCTTC.

The rearrangement links TRBV10-3 to TRBJ1-2; TRBD1 agrees at 8 bases. Germline assignment: CDR1 ENHRY and CDR2 SYGVKD. The trim removed 3 bases at V and 4 bases at J, leaving 7 bases unmatched. This CDR3 region has 15 residues. The CDR3 DNA sequence: TGTGCCATCAGTGAAGGACAGGGAGGGGGCTATGGCTACACCTTC. This sequence encodes CAISEGQGGGYGYTF.

About this clone: One end of the junction is discordant with germline, which a read error may explain. The chain uses TRBV15 and TRBJ2-7, with D hard to call. The CDR3 has 14 amino acids. The germline CDR1 and CDR2 sequences are LNHNV and YYDKDF (reference sequence). The CDR3 DNA sequence: TGTGCCGCCAGCGCTTTTGGCAGCTCCTACGAGCAGTACTTC. Amino acid sequence: CAASAFGSSYEQYF.

Turning to this clone: Other DNA sequences in this sample translate to the same CDR3. The chain recombines TRBV30 with TRBJ1-2; weak D call: TRBD1 (5 bases). V gave up 0 bases and J gave up 2 bases, with 10 bases separating them. The germline CDR1 and CDR2 sequences are GTSNPN and SVGIG (reference sequence). The CDR3 contains 14 residues. The CDR3 loop is CAWSVLGRNYGYTF. In nucleotides, the CDR3 is TGTGCCTGGAGTGTACTGGGACGAAACTATGGCTACACCTTC. The full variable domain, completed using reference TRBV30 and TRBJ1-2, is SQTIHQWPATLVQPVGSPLSLECTVEGTSNPNLYWYRQAAGRGLQLLFYSVGIGQISSEVPQNLSASRPQDRQFILSSKKLLLSDSGFYLCAWSVLGRNYGYTFGSGTRLTVV.

This rearrangement joins TRBV28 to TRBJ2-7, with TRBD2 identical over 14 bases. The CDR3 length is 14 residues. CDR1 and CDR2 (germline): MDHEN, SYDVKM. With V trimmed by 4 bases and J by 9 bases, 5 bases remained unmatched. The CDR3 DNA is TGTGCCAGCAGTTCATCCGGGACTAGCGGGGGGCAGTACTTC. It yields the protein CASSSSGTSGGQYF.

The chain has TRBV18 and TRBJ1-5, with 9 nucleotides matching TRBD1. This CDR3 region has 16 residues. Losses at the gene ends were 2 bases for V and 6 bases for J; bases not matched to a gene: 8. Germline V gene sequence: CDR1 KGHSH, CDR2 LQKENI. CDR3: CASSPNRGRGGQPQHF. The CDR3 nucleotides are TGTGCCAGCTCACCAAACAGGGGGCGAGGGGGTCAGCCCCAGCATTTT.

V gene TRBV9 combines with J gene TRBJ2-7; TRBD1 matches at 9 bases. V was clipped by 2 bases and J by 1 base; unmatched bases: 7. The germline V gene encodes CDR1 SGDLS and CDR2 YYNGEE. The CDR3 has 16 residues. CDR3 region: CASSVRPTGGSYEQYF. The CDR3, as DNA: TGTGCCAGCAGCGTCCGTCCGACAGGGGGGTCCTACGAGCAGTACTTC.

The CDR3 region is CASSDSTTGRLDQPQHF. The CDR3 DNA follows: TGTGCCAGCAGTGACTCGACGACAGGACGCCTAGATCAGCCCCAGCATTTT. The V gene is TRBV6-4, the J gene TRBJ1-5, with D perhaps matching TRBD1 (6 bases). The V gene lost 0 bases and the J gene lost 5 bases, with 17 bases spanning the gap. The CDR3 sequence is 17 residues long. CDR1 is MRHNA and CDR2 is SNTAGT in the germline V gene.

The chain has TRBV19 and TRBJ1-5; 7 bases align to TRBD1. Unmatched junction bases numbered 7, after V lost 4 bases and J lost 7 bases. CDR3 size: 14 residues. CDR1 is LNHDA and CDR2 is SQIVND in the germline V gene (reference sequence). Here the CDR3 DNA reads TGTGCCAGTAGTACCGACAGGGTTGGGCAGCCCCAGCATTTT. Its protein product is CASSTDRVGQPQHF.

The chain couples TRBV4-3 to TRBJ2-7; 7 bases line up with TRBD1. Germline CDR1 reads LGHNA; CDR2 reads YSLEER. The ends lost 1 base at V and 2 bases at J; junction bases unmatched: 8. The CDR3 loop spans 16 amino acids. The CDR3 DNA reads TGCGCCAGCAGCCAAGGTTCCGGACAGGACCCCTACGAGCAGTACTTC. Translation: CASSQGSGQDPYEQYF.

The CDR3 sequence is CATGRGTEAFF. DNA of the CDR3: TGTGCCACCGGACGGGGCACTGAAGCTTTCTTT. The J gene is TRBJ1-1, the V gene TRBV5-4, with no clear D. Germline V gene lookup returns CDR1 SGHNT and CDR2 YYREEE (reference sequence). V was trimmed by 9 bases and J by 4 bases, leaving 10 bases between them. The CDR3 extends over 11 amino acids.

This chain links TRBV7-8 with TRBJ1-2; a possible D gene is TRBD1 (5 bases). CDR1 is SGHVS and CDR2 is FQNEAQ in the germline V gene. Between the trimmed V and J ends, which lost 5 bases and 5 bases, there was a span of 15 bases. The CDR3 length is 14 residues. The CDR3 region has the DNA TGTGCCAGCAGCCGAGGGGCGTACCAATATGGCTACACCTTC. As protein: CASSRGAYQYGYTF.

The J gene is TRBJ1-3, the V gene TRBV9; a weak D match, TRBD1 (6 bases). The CDR3 loop spans 16 amino acids. The germline V gene encodes CDR1 SGDLS and CDR2 YYNGEE. V was pared by 3 bases and J by 0 bases, with 13 bases between. This chain's CDR3 is CASSATGFLSGNTIYF. The CDR3 DNA is TGTGCCAGCAGCGCAACAGGGTTCCTCTCTGGAAACACCATATATTTT.

The chain couples TRBV5-6 to TRBJ1-5; D is undetermined. Deletions cut 1 base from V and 4 bases from J, with 3 bases between. CDR3 length: 12 residues. Germline assignment: CDR1 SGHDT and CDR2 YYEEEE. Here the CDR3 DNA reads TGTGCCAGCAGCTTGATAAATCAGCCCCAGCATTTT. Translated, it gives CASSLINQPQHF.

CDR3 bases: TGTGCCAGCAGCAGGGGGAACACTGAAGCTTTCTTT. As protein: CASSRGNTEAFF. V gene TRBV7-9 combines with J gene TRBJ1-1; D may be TRBD1 (5 bases). The V end lost 5 bases, the J end lost 1 base, and 5 bases lay between the germline ends. The CDR3 has 12 amino acids. Looked up from germline, CDR1 is SEHNR and CDR2 is FQNEAQ (reference sequence).